These 9 T cell receptor beta chains originate from one sample sequenced in a study of blood T cell repertoires in COVID-19. This table comes from immunoSEQ multiplex PCR, and its TCRdb copy is limited to in-frame clones, with some not included. The sample lists under 250,000 clones, 75% to 90% occurring once. The sequencing sample was made of PBMCs or T cells enriched from blood (not recorded which). These receptors all stem from a woman younger than 35 in a cohort exposed to, infected with or recovered from COVID-19 (not recorded which).

This chain joins TRBV4-2 and TRBJ1-1; perhaps TRBD1 as D (5 bases). Germline CDR1 is LGHNA and CDR2 is YNFKEQ. CDR3 length: 13 amino acids. V shed 0 bases and J shed 6 bases, with 8 bases lying between them. This CDR3 is CASSQDRVPEAFF. For the CDR3, the DNA is TGTGCCAGCAGCCAAGACAGGGTCCCTGAAGCTTTCTTT.

The gene calls are TRBV30 and TRBJ2-1; tentatively, D is TRBD1 (6 bases). The germline V and J ends were trimmed by 2 bases and 10 bases, with 18 bases remaining between them. Germline V lookup: CDR1 GTSNPN, CDR2 SVGIG (reference sequence). This CDR3 is 14 amino acids long. CDR3 bases: TGTGCCTGGAGTCCTACGGACAGAACGCGGGAGCAGTTCTTC. Translation: CAWSPTDRTREQFF.

The V and J genes are TRBV14 and TRBJ1-2; D unclear. V shed 1 base and J shed 2 bases, with 8 bases lying between them. This CDR3 is 14 amino acids long. Germline lookup yields CDR1 SGHDN and CDR2 FVKESK. The CDR3 bases are TGTGCCAGCAGCCAAGGGGCAGGCAACTATGGCTACACCTTC. Translating gives CASSQGAGNYGYTF.

The chain has TRBV1 and TRBJ1-6. TRBV1 is assigned pseudogene status. CDR3 length: 17 residues. The CDR3 region is CTSSQDLEGEGNSPLHF. In nucleotides, the CDR3 is TGCACCAGCAGCCAAGATCTTGAGGGGGAGGGAAATTCACCCCTCCACTTT.

J is TRBJ2-1 and V is TRBV10-3; D unclear. Germline V lookup: CDR1 ENHRY, CDR2 SYGVKD. This CDR3 has 12 amino acids. Deletions cut 8 bases from V and 8 bases from J, with 13 bases between. CDR3 nucleotides: TGTGCCATCGGAAACGACTCAGATGAGCAGTTCTTC. It specifies CAIGNDSDEQFF.

The chain recombines TRBV5-1 with TRBJ2-1; TRBD1 agrees at 7 bases. This CDR3 is built from 16 residues. Per germline, CDR1 SGHRS and CDR2 YFSETQ. V dropped 0 bases and J dropped 3; count of bases not matched to a gene: 6. CDR3 loop: CASSLVQGISYNEQFF. The CDR3 region has the DNA TGCGCCAGCAGCTTGGTACAGGGGATAAGCTACAATGAGCAGTTCTTC. The complete variable domain, with remaining parts taken from reference TRBV5-1 and TRBJ2-1, reads KAGVTQTPRYLIKTRGQQVTLSCSPISGHRSVSWYQQTPGQGLQFLFEYFSETQRNKGNFPGRFSGRQFSNSRSEMNVSTLELGDSALYLCASSLVQGISYNEQFFGPGTRLTVL.

The chain couples TRBV27 to TRBJ2-7, with 10 bases fitting TRBD2. The germline V gene encodes CDR1 MNHEY and CDR2 SMNVEV (reference sequence). The CDR3 has 16 amino acids. With V trimmed by 2 bases and J by 6 bases, 10 bases remained unmatched. The CDR3 coding sequence is TGTGCCAGCAGTTTAGTTCTAGCGGGGGCCCGTTTCGAGCAGTACTTC. Translating gives CASSLVLAGARFEQYF.

The rearrangement links TRBV4-1 to TRBJ1-5, with 9 bases matching TRBD1. The V gene's germline CDR1 is MGHRA and CDR2 YSYEKL. This CDR3 has 16 amino acids. The trim removed 4 bases at V and 2 bases at J, leaving 6 bases unmatched. This chain's CDR3 is CASSLGQGAGNQPQHF. The DNA for the CDR3 is TGCGCCAGCAGCCTGGGACAGGGCGCGGGCAATCAGCCCCAGCATTTT.

This clone was recorded a few times. V is TRBV4-2 and J is TRBJ2-1; TRBD1 aligns across 9 bases. Germline CDR1 is LGHNA and CDR2 is YNFKEQ. Unmatched junction bases numbered 3, after V lost 0 bases and J lost 3 bases. This CDR3 is 16 amino acids long. Here the CDR3 DNA reads TGTGCCAGCAGCCAAGAGACAGGGGGTTTCTACAATGAGCAGTTCTTC. Encoded protein: CASSQETGGFYNEQFF.